These T cell receptor beta chains were read from a single sample in a study of blood T cell repertoires in COVID-19. Only in-frame clones appear in the TCRdb table, and some are missing; sequencing was by immunoSEQ multiplex PCR. The repertoire holds 200,000 to 250,000 clones, 80% to 85% seen once, with roughly 20% in the top ten. The sequenced sample was peripheral blood. Receptor source: an elderly woman with active or convalescent COVID-19. The CDR3 runs from the conserved cysteine through the conserved F or W. The order of the fields is J gene, clone size, D gene, V gene, CDR3 protein, CDR3 DNA. D genes are given only for firm matches. Clone sizes are given selectively: once, few, many, or a class where the clone is expanded.

TRBJ2-6 . TRBD2 TRBV28 CASSLPLAGGSSGANVLTF TGTGCCAGCAGTTTGCCCCTAGCGGGAGGAAGCTCTGGGGCCAACGTCCTGACTTTC
TRBJ1-6 . . TRBV11-2 CASSFSTGAYSPLHF TGTGCCAGCAGCTTCTCGACAGGAGCTTATTCACCCCTCCACTTT
TRBJ2-3 . . TRBV29-1 CSVEARTSTDTQYF TGCAGCGTTGAAGCGCGGACTAGCACAGATACGCAGTATTTT
TRBJ1-1 . . TRBV28 CASSGRSMNTEAFF TGTGCCAGCAGTGGTAGGAGCATGAACACTGAAGCTTTCTTT
TRBJ2-7 . . TRBV5-1 CASSPLGPSYEQYF TGCGCCAGCAGCCCCCTCGGTCCCTCCTACGAGCAGTACTTC
TRBJ2-7 . TRBD1 TRBV14 CASSQVKSGTGRYEQYF TGTGCCAGCAGCCAAGTTAAGTCCGGGACAGGGCGCTACGAGCAGTACTTC
TRBJ2-5 . TRBD2 TRBV30 CAWSGASGTGETQYF TGTGCCTGGAGTGGGGCTAGCGGGACGGGGGAGACCCAGTACTTC
TRBJ1-1 . . TRBV28 CASRSDSYTEAFF TGTGCCAGCAGATCGGACAGTTACACTGAAGCTTTCTTT
TRBJ2-3 . . TRBV19 CASSSRQGTDTQYF TGTGCCAGTAGTTCCCGACAGGGCACAGATACGCAGTATTTT
TRBJ2-1 . TRBD2 TRBV3-1/TRBV3-2 CASSQARTSGSREQFF TGTGCCAGCAGCCAAGCTCGGACTAGCGGTTCTCGGGAGCAGTTCTTC
TRBJ2-7 . TRBD1 TRBV14 CASSHGTGGSYEQYF TGTGCCAGCAGCCATGGGACAGGGGGCTCCTACGAGCAGTACTTC
TRBJ2-7 . . TRBV11-2 CASSSQGSSYEQYF TGTGCCAGCAGTTCTCAGGGAAGCTCCTACGAGCAGTACTTC
TRBJ2-6 . TRBD2 TRBV2 CASSRLAGVPGANVLTF TGTGCCAGCAGCCGACTAGCGGGAGTCCCTGGGGCCAACGTCCTGACTTTC
TRBJ2-3 . TRBD2 TRBV7-2 CASSLSGSYTDTQYF TGTGCCAGCAGCCTTAGCGGGTCCTACACAGATACGCAGTATTTT
TRBJ2-7 . TRBD1 TRBV27 CASSFGQGRAYEQYF TGTGCCAGCAGTTTCGGACAGGGACGCGCCTACGAGCAGTACTTC
TRBJ2-7 . . TRBV5-4 CASSSKSHPYEQYF TGTGCCAGCAGCTCGAAATCACACCCCTACGAGCAGTACTTC
TRBJ1-1 . . TRBV4-1 CASSQLNGGTEAFF TGCGCCAGCAGCCAGCTTAACGGAGGGACTGAAGCTTTCTTT
TRBJ1-5 . TRBD1 TRBV9 CASSDGTGSQPQHF TGTGCCAGCAGCGATGGGACAGGGTCTCAGCCCCAGCATTTT
TRBJ2-3 . . TRBV19 CASSIAGLMSTDTQYF TGTGCCAGTAGTATTGCAGGGTTAATGAGCACAGATACGCAGTATTTT
TRBJ2-7 once TRBD2 TRBV5-4 CASSFGGGPAYEQYF TGTGCCAGCAGCTTCGGGGGAGGGCCGGCCTACGAGCAGTACTTC
TRBJ1-1 few TRBD1 TRBV5-1 CASSPGTGGLGTEAFF TGCGCCAGCAGCCCCGGGACAGGGGGCTTGGGCACTGAAGCTTTCTTT
TRBJ2-7 . TRBD2 TRBV7-8 CASSSGLVPEQYF TGTGCCAGCAGCTCGGGACTAGTGCCCGAGCAGTACTTC
TRBJ2-2 . . TRBV5-6 CASTPRGVTGELFF TGTGCCAGCACCCCCCGCGGGGTCACCGGGGAGCTGTTTTTT
TRBJ2-1 . TRBD1 TRBV5-5 CASSLTGQEPNEQFF TGTGCCAGCAGCTTAACTGGACAGGAGCCAAATGAGCAGTTCTTC
TRBJ2-7 . TRBD2 TRBV27 CASGNPLSGGNEQYF TGTGCCAGCGGAAATCCTCTTAGCGGGGGTAACGAGCAGTACTTC
TRBJ2-7 . TRBD2 TRBV19 CASSGGLAGEQYF TGTGCCAGTAGCGGGGGACTAGCGGGCGAGCAGTACTTC
TRBJ2-3 few . TRBV11-3 CASSPEGGFLAGTDTQYF TGTGCCAGCAGCCCCGAGGGGGGGTTCTTAGCGGGCACAGATACGCAGTATTTT
TRBJ2-3 . . TRBV7-3 CASSPWGGRTDTQYF TGTGCCAGCAGCCCCTGGGGGGGGCGGACAGATACGCAGTATTTT
TRBJ2-4 . TRBD1 TRBV27 CASSYRTGARNIQYF TGTGCCAGCAGTTACCGGACAGGGGCTAGAAACATTCAGTACTTC
TRBJ1-4 . TRBD1 TRBV19 CASSMGQGVGEKLFF TGTGCCAGTAGTATGGGACAGGGGGTTGGAGAAAAACTGTTTTTT
TRBJ2-3 . . TRBV7-2 CASSRQVEDTQYF TGTGCCAGCAGCAGACAGGTGGAAGATACGCAGTATTTT
TRBJ2-7 . . TRBV15 CATSRDRTKAYEQYF TGTGCCACCAGCAGAGATAGGACTAAGGCCTACGAGCAGTACTTC
TRBJ1-4 . . TRBV19 CASSIGQGNEKLFF TGTGCCAGTAGTATCGGGCAGGGTAATGAAAAACTGTTTTTT
TRBJ1-5 . TRBD1 TRBV2 CASSLDRGGHQPQHF TGTGCCAGCAGTCTAGACAGGGGGGGACATCAGCCCCAGCATTTT
TRBJ1-1 once TRBD1 TRBV6-5 CASSLQGAPEGEAFF TGTGCCAGCAGCTTACAGGGGGCGCCTGAGGGTGAAGCTTTCTTT
TRBJ2-7 . . TRBV9 CASSRREVYEQYF TGTGCCAGCAGCAGACGGGAAGTGTACGAGCAGTACTTC